This passage covers 10 T cell receptor beta chains from one sample sequenced in a study of blood T cells in healthy people across ages. With a J-beta primer mix and a sample-barcoded 5' primer, a second PCR ran about 7 to 12 cycles. Each CDR3 protein gets one entry after TCRdb re-called the 5' RACE reads with MiXCR. The table lists approximately 800,000 distinct CDR3 sequences, 56% of them singletons, with roughly 26% in the top ten. Sequencing was performed on blood. The receptors here all came from a man in his forties or fifties in good health.

This clonotype was seen more than once but under ten times. CDR3 region: CATSVGRDRSSYEQYF. Here the CDR3 DNA reads TGTGCCACCAGTGTTGGCCGGGACAGGAGCTCCTACGAGCAGTACTTC. This rearrangement joins TRBV24-1 to TRBJ2-7; 8 bases map to TRBD1. Losses at the gene ends were 5 bases for V and 0 bases for J; bases not matched to a gene: 8. The CDR3 covers 16 residues. Germline V gene sequence: CDR1 KGHDR, CDR2 SFDVKD.

This clonotype was picked up one time. The chain links TRBV19 to TRBJ1-5, with a weak D call TRBD1 (5 bases). The length of the CDR3 is 17 residues. Germline V CDR1 and CDR2: LNHDA, SQIVND (reference sequence). Trimming cost V 9 bases and J 2 bases, with 23 bases left between them. The CDR3 DNA is TGTGCCAGCAGAACTCGGGCAAATTTGGGGGGCAATCAGCCCCAGCATTTT. This sequence encodes CASRTRANLGGNQPQHF.

As for this clonotype: A much larger clone sits a single nucleotide away, making a read error possible. This chain uses TRBV25-1 with TRBJ2-3; 7 nucleotides match TRBD1. The germline gives CDR1 MGHDK, CDR2 SYGVNS. This CDR3 is built from 14 residues. The CDR3 is CAGSERQGADTQYF. Written as DNA, the CDR3 is TGTGCCGGCAGTGAGCGACAGGGAGCAGATACGCAGTATTTT.

The chain couples TRBV5-1 to TRBJ2-3, with TRBD1 as a possible D gene (6 bases). Germline assignment: CDR1 SGHRS and CDR2 YFSETQ. The CDR3 covers 12 residues. Deletions cut 5 bases from V and 4 bases from J, with 8 bases between. CDR3 residues: CASRYRADTQYF. For the CDR3, the DNA is TGCGCCAGCAGGTACAGGGCAGATACGCAGTATTTT.

This clonotype came up once. CDR3 sequence: CASADRAHGYTF. CDR3 bases: TGTGCCAGCGCTGACAGGGCCCATGGCTACACCTTC. The chain recombines TRBV9 with TRBJ1-2; TRBD1 agrees at 7 bases. This CDR3 comprises 12 residues. Germline trimming cut 7 bases from V and 6 bases from J; bases unmatched to any gene: 6. Germline loops: CDR1 SGDLS, CDR2 YYNGEE.

This sequence joins TRBV25-1 and TRBJ2-1; D unresolved. CDR3 length: 11 residues. V gave up 8 bases and J gave up 5 bases, with 7 bases separating them. The germline V gene encodes CDR1 MGHDK and CDR2 SYGVNS. CDR3 coding DNA: TGTGCCAGCGCGCTCAACAATGAGCAGTTCTTC. The encoded protein is CASALNNEQFF.

This sequence joins TRBV28 and TRBJ2-3; no firm D call. Germline V gives CDR1 MDHEN, CDR2 SYDVKM. The length of the CDR3 is 12 residues. The ends were cut back, 3 bases at V and 6 bases at J, with 7 bases in the middle. The CDR3 spells CASSFISDTQYF. In DNA, the CDR3 is TGTGCCAGCAGTTTTATATCCGATACGCAGTATTTT.

This clonotype has only a few counts. The chain joins TRBV3-1 to TRBJ2-5; D remains unclear. V was pared by 1 base and J by 2 bases, with 8 bases between. Germline CDR1 LGHDT, CDR2 YNNKEL (reference sequence). This CDR3 comprises 14 residues. CDR3 loop: CASSQASGQETQYF. Written as DNA, the CDR3 is TGTGCCAGCAGCCAAGCGAGTGGTCAAGAGACCCAGTACTTC.

As DNA, the CDR3 is TGTGCCAGCAGAGGGACAGGGGGCTCGAATGAGCAGTTCTTC. This codes for CASRGTGGSNEQFF. V usage is TRBV6-1 and J usage is TRBJ2-1, with TRBD1 matching 12 bases. The CDR3 covers 14 residues. The germline V gene has CDR1 MNHNS and CDR2 SASEGT. V trimming: 6 bases; J trimming: 7 bases; junction bases outside the gene matches: 4.

This clonotype was found a few times. The chain combines TRBV4-2 with TRBJ2-1; 9 positions agree with TRBD1. CDR1 and CDR2 from the germline V gene are LGHNA and YNFKEQ. V dropped 2 bases and J dropped 8; count of bases not matched to a gene: 13. The CDR3 spans 17 residues. In nucleotides, the CDR3 is TGTGCCAGCAGCCAAACCTGGACAGGGGAGTTGTCCGATGAGCAGTTCTTC. Translation: CASSQTWTGELSDEQFF.